The T cell receptor (beta chain) described here comes from a study of shared clonotypes between healthy human individuals. CDR1 is GTSNPN and CDR2 is SVGIG in the germline V gene (reference sequence). The trim removed 2 bases at V and 7 bases at J, leaving 6 bases unmatched. This CDR3 spans 14 amino acids. Assay used: immunoSEQ multiplex PCR; TCRdb lists only in-frame clones, some missing. Among approximately 2,300,000 clones listed, roughly 92% were seen once. In the case of this clone: Its antigen is unknown.

Points from the study as a whole: The study found lower generation probabilities in non-shared clonotypes than in those shared by all four donors.

Sequencing was performed on naive CD4+ T cells from PBMCs. This sample's subset: CD45RA+ positively selected. The TCR comes from a man younger than 30 in good health. Some clones in this sample may be carry-over from other donors' samples. The rearrangement links TRBV30 to TRBJ2-2; 8 bases fit TRBD2. The CDR3 nucleotides read TGTGCCTGGAGTTTTAGCGGGATTGGCGGGGAGCTGTTTTTT. Protein: CAWSFSGIGGELFF.